This TCR beta chain appears in the sequencing data of a study of blood T cell repertoires in COVID-19. As for this clone: The sample carries other DNA sequences with the same CDR3.

TCRdb's table, derived via immunoSEQ multiplex PCR, lists solely in-frame clones and lacks some. The sample holds roughly 250,000 clones, approximately 80% seen once. Sequencing used peripheral blood. This receptor was taken from a woman in her thirties or forties with active or convalescent COVID-19.

CDR3 sequence reads: CAWSGDSNSPLHF. The CDR3, as DNA: TGTGCCTGGAGTGGCGACAGTAATTCACCCCTCCACTTT. The chain combines TRBV30 with TRBJ1-6, with D tentatively TRBD1 (5 bases). V was trimmed by 1 base and J by 6 bases, leaving 7 bases between them. The germline V gene encodes CDR1 GTSNPN and CDR2 SVGIG (reference sequence). This CDR3 has 13 residues.